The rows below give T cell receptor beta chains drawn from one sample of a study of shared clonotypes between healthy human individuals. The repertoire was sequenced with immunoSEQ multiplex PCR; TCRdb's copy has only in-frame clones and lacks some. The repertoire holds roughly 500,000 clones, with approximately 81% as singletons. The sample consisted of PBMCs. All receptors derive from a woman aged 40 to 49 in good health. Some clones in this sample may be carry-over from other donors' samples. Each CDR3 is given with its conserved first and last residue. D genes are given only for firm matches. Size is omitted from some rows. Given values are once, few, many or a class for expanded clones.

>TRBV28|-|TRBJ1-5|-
CASSFWQGGWNQPQHF
TGTGCCAGCAGTTTCTGGCAGGGAGGGTGGAATCAGCCCCAGCATTTT
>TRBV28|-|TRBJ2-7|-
CASSFPAGIYEQYF
TGTGCCAGCAGTTTTCCGGCAGGGATCTACGAGCAGTACTTC
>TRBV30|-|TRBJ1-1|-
CAWSVSDLNTEAFF
TGTGCCTGGTCCGTGTCAGATTTGAACACTGAAGCTTTCTTT
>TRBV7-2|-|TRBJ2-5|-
CASSLELQGRGQETQYF
TGTGCCAGCAGCTTAGAGCTGCAGGGAAGGGGACAAGAGACCCAGTACTTC
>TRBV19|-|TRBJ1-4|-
CASRSGGANEKLFF
TGTGCCAGTAGGAGCGGGGGGGCTAATGAAAAACTGTTTTTT
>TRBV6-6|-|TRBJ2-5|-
CASSAQYGYQETQYF
TGTGCCAGCAGTGCCCAGTATGGGTACCAAGAGACCCAGTACTTC
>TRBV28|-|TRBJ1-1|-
CASSHNPSMNTEAFF
TGTGCCAGCAGCCATAACCCATCCATGAACACTGAAGCTTTCTTT
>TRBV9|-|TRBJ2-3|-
CASSVLAHLTDTQYF
TGTGCCAGCAGCGTCCTTGCACACCTTACAGATACGCAGTATTTT
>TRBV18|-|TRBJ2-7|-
CASSPGHEQYF
TGTGCCAGCTCACCAGGGCACGAGCAGTACTTC
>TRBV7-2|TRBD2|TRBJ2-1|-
CASSPASSGHNEQFF
TGTGCCAGCAGCCCAGCGTCTAGCGGGCACAATGAGCAGTTCTTC
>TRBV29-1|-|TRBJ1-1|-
CSVELRVTEAFF
TGCAGCGTTGAATTGAGGGTGACTGAAGCTTTCTTT
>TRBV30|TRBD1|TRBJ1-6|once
CAWDRGDYSPLHF
TGTGCCTGGGACAGGGGGGATTATTCACCCCTCCACTTT
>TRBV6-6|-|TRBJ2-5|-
CASSQGRQETQYF
TGTGCCAGCAGCCAGGGAAGGCAAGAGACCCAGTACTTC
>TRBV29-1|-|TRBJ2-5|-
CSVGPPTGQETQYF
TGCAGCGTTGGCCCCCCTACAGGGCAAGAGACCCAGTACTTC
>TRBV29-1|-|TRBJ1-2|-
CSVVGGADYGYTF
TGCAGCGTTGTTGGAGGGGCCGACTATGGCTACACCTTC
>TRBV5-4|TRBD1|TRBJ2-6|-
CASGTGGSGANVLTF
TGTGCCAGCGGGACAGGTGGGTCTGGGGCCAACGTCCTGACTTTC
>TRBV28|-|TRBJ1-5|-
CASSSGGTGNQPQHF
TGTGCCAGCAGTTCTGGGGGTACGGGCAATCAGCCCCAGCATTTT
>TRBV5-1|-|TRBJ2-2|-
CASSLGHPNTGELFF
TGCGCCAGCAGCTTGGGACACCCGAACACCGGGGAGCTGTTTTTT
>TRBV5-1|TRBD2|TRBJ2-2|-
CASSSGAAGVSSNTGELFF
TGCGCCAGCAGCTCCGGAGCGGCGGGAGTATCGTCGAACACCGGGGAGCTGTTTTTT
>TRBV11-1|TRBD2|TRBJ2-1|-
CASSLSLSGGSSYNEQFF
TGTGCCAGCAGCTTAAGTCTGTCGGGAGGGAGCTCCTACAATGAGCAGTTCTTC
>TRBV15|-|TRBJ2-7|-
CATSRDQGRYEQYF
TGTGCCACCAGCAGAGATCAGGGTCGCTACGAGCAGTACTTC
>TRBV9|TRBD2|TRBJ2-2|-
CASSVEVAGAPNTGELFF
TGTGCCAGCAGCGTAGAAGTAGCGGGAGCTCCGAACACCGGGGAGCTGTTTTTT
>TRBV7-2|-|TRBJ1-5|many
CASSLVSGSNQPQHF
TGTGCCAGCAGCTTAGTCTCAGGGAGCAATCAGCCCCAGCATTTT
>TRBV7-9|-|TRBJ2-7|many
CASSLVSGSYEQYF
TGTGCCAGCAGCTTAGTGTCAGGGTCCTACGAGCAGTACTTC
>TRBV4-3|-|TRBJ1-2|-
CASSQDLPRDYGYTF
TGCGCCAGCAGCCAAGACCTCCCCCGCGACTATGGCTACACCTTC
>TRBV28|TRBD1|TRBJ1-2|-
CATYLNRGNGYTF
TGTGCCACCTACCTCAACAGGGGGAATGGCTACACCTTC
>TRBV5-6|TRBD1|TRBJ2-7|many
CASSGRQGSYEQYF
TGTGCCAGCAGCGGCCGACAGGGGTCCTACGAGCAGTACTTC
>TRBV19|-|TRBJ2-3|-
CASSLAGTAQYF
TGTGCCAGTAGTCTGGCGGGGACGGCGCAGTATTTT
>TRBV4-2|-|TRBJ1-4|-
CASSQDFGTLQEKLFF
TGTGCCAGCAGCCAAGATTTTGGGACCCTGCAGGAAAAACTGTTTTTT
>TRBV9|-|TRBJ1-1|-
CASSVAGHTEAFF
TGTGCCAGCAGCGTAGCAGGGCACACTGAAGCTTTCTTT
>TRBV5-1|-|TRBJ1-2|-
CASRLAPTVPSFYGYTF
TGCGCCAGCAGGCTTGCCCCTACAGTCCCTTCCTTCTATGGCTACACCTTC
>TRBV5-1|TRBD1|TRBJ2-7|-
CASSPDRGRYEQYF
TGCGCCAGCAGCCCCGACAGGGGGAGGTACGAGCAGTACTTC
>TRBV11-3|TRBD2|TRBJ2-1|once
CASSQGLAGANEQFF
TGTGCCAGCAGCCAGGGACTAGCGGGAGCAAATGAGCAGTTCTTC
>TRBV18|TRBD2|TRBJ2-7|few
CASSPGGRASYEQYF
TGTGCCAGCTCACCAGGCGGGAGGGCCTCCTACGAGCAGTACTTC
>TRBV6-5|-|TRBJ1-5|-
CASSPQGDQPQHF
TGTGCCAGCAGCCCACAGGGTGATCAGCCCCAGCATTTT
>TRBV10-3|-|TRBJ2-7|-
CAISESGSYEQYF
TGTGCCATCAGTGAGTCGGGAAGCTACGAGCAGTACTTC